A selection of T cell receptor beta chains follows, all from one sample in a study of blood T cell repertoires in COVID-19. Some clones are missing from TCRdb's copy, which holds only in-frame ones; the method was immunoSEQ multiplex PCR. Of hundreds of thousands of clones listed, about nine tenths are singletons. Sequenced: peripheral blood. The receptor source for this set is a woman between 70 and 85 years old with COVID-19, enrolled during active disease. The CDR3 runs from the conserved cysteine through the conserved F or W. A D gene is named only where the DNA matches it firmly. The size field is filled for only some rows; it gives once, few, many or a size class.

v_gene: TRBV11-2
j_gene: TRBJ2-7
abundance: many
d_gene: NA
CDR3aa: CASSLEWGAEQYF

v_gene: TRBV6-2/TRBV6-3
j_gene: TRBJ2-3
abundance: NA
d_gene: TRBD1
CDR3aa: CASSYLTGTDTQYF

v_gene: TRBV18
j_gene: TRBJ1-2
abundance: once
d_gene: NA
CDR3aa: CASSPTIEVPYGYTF

v_gene: TRBV27
j_gene: TRBJ2-3
abundance: NA
d_gene: TRBD2
CDR3aa: CASIDSGTRDTQYF

v_gene: TRBV5-1
j_gene: TRBJ1-1
abundance: NA
d_gene: NA
CDR3aa: CASSDQGIENWEAFF

v_gene: TRBV7-6
j_gene: TRBJ2-7
abundance: NA
d_gene: TRBD1
CDR3aa: CASSLSGQGSYEQYF

v_gene: TRBV3-1/TRBV3-2
j_gene: TRBJ2-2
abundance: NA
d_gene: TRBD1
CDR3aa: CASSQKALWTGKNTGELFF

v_gene: TRBV6-5
j_gene: TRBJ2-7
abundance: NA
d_gene: TRBD1
CDR3aa: CASSYQDRGPYEQYF

v_gene: TRBV20-1
j_gene: TRBJ2-3
abundance: NA
d_gene: TRBD2
CDR3aa: CSALTSLGQYF

v_gene: TRBV5-1
j_gene: TRBJ1-1
abundance: NA
d_gene: TRBD1
CDR3aa: CASSNRDRQTEAFF

v_gene: TRBV6-1
j_gene: TRBJ1-4
abundance: NA
d_gene: TRBD1
CDR3aa: CASSDPDRVREKLFF

v_gene: TRBV9
j_gene: TRBJ2-1
abundance: NA
d_gene: NA
CDR3aa: CASSVAGGRRNEQFF

v_gene: TRBV19
j_gene: TRBJ1-1
abundance: NA
d_gene: TRBD1
CDR3aa: CASSTARGRNTEAFF

v_gene: TRBV7-9
j_gene: TRBJ2-5
abundance: NA
d_gene: TRBD2
CDR3aa: CASGAWTSGGQETQYF

v_gene: TRBV5-1
j_gene: TRBJ1-6
abundance: NA
d_gene: TRBD1
CDR3aa: CASSPTGESYNSPLHF

v_gene: TRBV7-6
j_gene: TRBJ1-2
abundance: NA
d_gene: TRBD1
CDR3aa: CASSLAWGSGTGNNMGYGYTF

v_gene: TRBV2
j_gene: TRBJ2-7
abundance: NA
d_gene: NA
CDR3aa: CASSEYRVQTYEQYF

v_gene: TRBV6-2/TRBV6-3
j_gene: TRBJ2-3
abundance: NA
d_gene: TRBD2
CDR3aa: CASSYWKRGGLTDTQYF

v_gene: TRBV3-1/TRBV3-2
j_gene: TRBJ2-7
abundance: NA
d_gene: NA
CDR3aa: CASSHNSQGEQYF

v_gene: TRBV7-2
j_gene: TRBJ2-7
abundance: NA
d_gene: TRBD2
CDR3aa: CASSLLAGGPSYEQYF